The 8 T cell receptor beta chains below were found in one sample sequenced in a study of cytomegalovirus exposure and HLA in healthy donors. Primers for the PCR totalled 60 Vbeta and 13 Jbeta. Libraries were prepared by immunoSEQ multiplex PCR; TCRdb keeps only in-frame clonotypes and omits some of them. The sample includes 150,000 to 200,000 clones, approximately 80% of them seen just once. The sequenced sample consisted of PBMCs. The receptors derive from a woman aged 50 to 60 in good health and CMV-seronegative.

This clone was picked up a small number of times. This CDR3 is CASSSIRNYGYTF. As DNA, the CDR3 is TGTGCCAGCAGCTCTATACGAAACTATGGCTACACCTTC. The rearrangement uses TRBV7-2 and TRBJ1-2; D is ambiguous. CDR1 and CDR2 from the germline V gene are SGHTA and FQGNSA. The ends were cut back, 4 bases at V and 2 bases at J, with 8 bases in the middle. This CDR3 is built from 13 residues.

The gene calls are TRBV11-2 and TRBJ2-5, with D maybe TRBD2 (6 bases). V gave up 1 base and J gave up 1 base, with 10 bases separating them. This CDR3 region has 15 residues. Germline V gene sequence: CDR1 SGHAT, CDR2 FQNNGV. The CDR3 DNA sequence: TGTGCCAGCAGCTTAGCCTGGGGGGTCCAAGAGACCCAGTACTTC. Protein sequence: CASSLAWGVQETQYF. Looking up the rest from reference TRBV11-2 and TRBJ2-5 gives the full variable domain: EAGVAQSPRYKIIEKRQSVAFWCNPISGHATLYWYQQILGQGPKLLIQFQNNGVVDDSQLPKDRFSAERLKGVDSTLKIQPAKLEDSAVYLCASSLAWGVQETQYFGPGTRLLVL.

This clone came up once. The chain carries TRBV6-5 and TRBJ1-1; a possible D gene is TRBD1 (6 bases). Trimming removed 8 bases at V and 4 bases at J, with 11 bases between. Germline CDR1 MNHEY, CDR2 SVGAGI. The CDR3 extends over 12 amino acids. The CDR3 DNA follows: TGTGCCAGCCGACGGGGGGCCACTGAAGCTTTCTTT. Its protein is CASRRGATEAFF.

The chain uses TRBV6-6 and TRBJ2-7; TRBD1 aligns across 10 bases. CDR1 and CDR2 (germline): MNHNY, SVGAGI (reference sequence). J was trimmed by 5 bases and V by 6 bases; bases with no gene match: 7. The CDR3 contains 14 residues. The CDR3 sequence: CASSREGQGNEQYF. CDR3 sequence (DNA): TGTGCCAGCAGCCGAGAGGGACAGGGGAACGAGCAGTACTTC.

The rearrangement joins TRBV18 to TRBJ1-1; possibly TRBD1 for D (5 bases). The germline gives CDR1 KGHSH, CDR2 LQKENI. This CDR3 has 13 amino acids. The V gene lost 3 bases and the J gene lost 1 base, with 6 bases spanning the gap. Here the CDR3 reads CASSPGQNTEAFF. As DNA, the CDR3 is TGTGCCAGCTCACCCGGACAGAACACTGAAGCTTTCTTT. Based on the CDR3 plus reference TRBV18 and TRBJ1-1, the full variable domain is NAGVMQNPRHLVRRRGQEARLRCSPMKGHSHVYWYRQLPEEGLKFMVYLQKENIIDESGMPKERFSAEFPKEGPSILRIQQVVRGDSAAYFCASSPGQNTEAFFGQGTRLTVV.

The table lists this clone with a count of one. The chain uses TRBV10-2 and TRBJ1-1; D may be TRBD1 (5 bases). This CDR3 spans 14 amino acids. V lost 6 bases and J 3 bases, leaving 14 bases between the germline ends. CDR1 is WSHSY and CDR2 is SAAADI in the germline V gene. In nucleotides, the CDR3 is TGCGCCAGCAGAAGACCGATAGGGGACACTGAAGCTTTCTTT. It specifies CASRRPIGDTEAFF.

This clone appeared once. V is TRBV19 and J is TRBJ2-1; 11 bases map to TRBD2. The CDR3 runs to 15 residues. Trimming cost V 10 bases and J 7 bases; bases outside gene matches: 12. Per the germline V gene, CDR1 is LNHDA and CDR2 is SQIVND (reference sequence). The CDR3 DNA follows: TGTGCCACCAAACCCTCGACTAGCGGGAAAAATGAGCAGTTCTTC. Amino acid sequence: CATKPSTSGKNEQFF.

The V gene is TRBV27, the J gene TRBJ2-5, with TRBD1 identical over 7 bases. Looked up from germline, CDR1 is MNHEY and CDR2 is SMNVEV (reference sequence). V shed 6 bases and J 9 bases; nucleotides not matched to a gene: 10. The CDR3 is 13 amino acids. The CDR3 reads CASRTSGGTAQYF. In nucleotides, the CDR3 is TGTGCCAGCAGAACTTCAGGGGGAACGGCCCAGTACTTC.